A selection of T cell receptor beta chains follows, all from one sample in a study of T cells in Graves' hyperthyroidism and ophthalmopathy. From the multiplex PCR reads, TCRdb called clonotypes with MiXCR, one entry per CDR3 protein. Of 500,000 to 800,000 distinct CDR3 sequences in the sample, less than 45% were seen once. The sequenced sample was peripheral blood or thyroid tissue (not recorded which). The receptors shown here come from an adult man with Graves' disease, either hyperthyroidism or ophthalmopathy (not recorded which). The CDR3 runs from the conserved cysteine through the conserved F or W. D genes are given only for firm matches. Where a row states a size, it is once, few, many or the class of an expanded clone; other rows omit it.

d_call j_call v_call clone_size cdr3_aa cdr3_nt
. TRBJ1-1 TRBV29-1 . CSSYGSSLNTEAFF TGCAGCAGTTACGGGTCTTCCTTGAACACTGAAGCTTTCTTT
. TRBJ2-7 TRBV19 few CAWSPGVVGQYF TGTGCCTGGAGTCCGGGGGTAGTCGGGCAGTACTTC
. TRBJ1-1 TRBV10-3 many CAISERSTEAFF TGTGCCATCAGTGAAAGAAGCACTGAAGCTTTCTTT
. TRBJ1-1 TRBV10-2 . CASSESVQGGTEAFF TGCGCCAGCAGTGAGTCAGTGCAGGGCGGTACTGAAGCTTTCTTT
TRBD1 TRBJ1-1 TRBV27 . CASRDSGGWMNTEAFF TGTGCCAGCAGGGACTCAGGGGGCTGGATGAACACTGAAGCTTTCTTT
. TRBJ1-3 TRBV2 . CASSVETGGNTIYF TGTGCCAGCAGCGTCGAGACAGGTGGAAACACCATATATTTT
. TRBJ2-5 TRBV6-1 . CASSAGQMETQYF TGTGCCAGCAGTGCCGGACAGATGGAGACCCAGTACTTC
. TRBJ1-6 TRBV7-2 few CASSQGAASPLHF TGTGCCAGCAGCCAAGGTGCAGCGTCACCCCTCCACTTT
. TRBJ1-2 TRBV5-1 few CASSLGPSTDSRNYGYTF TGTGCCAGCAGCTTGGGGCCTTCTACAGATAGTCGGAACTATGGCTACACCTTC
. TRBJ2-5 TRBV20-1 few CSAIHTSSRQETQYF TGCAGTGCTATCCATACTAGTAGTCGACAAGAGACCCAGTACTTC
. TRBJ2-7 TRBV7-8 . CASSLELDLYEQYF TGTGCCAGCAGCTTAGAATTAGACCTCTACGAGCAGTACTTC
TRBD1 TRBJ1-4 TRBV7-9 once CASDRTGNEKLFF TGTGCCAGCGACAGGACAGGGAATGAAAAACTGTTTTTT
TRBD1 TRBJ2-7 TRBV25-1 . CAWSWTGGTDEQYF TGTGCCTGGAGCTGGACAGGGGGCACCGACGAGCAGTACTTC
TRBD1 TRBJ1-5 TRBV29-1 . CSVGTGSQPQHF TGCAGCGTTGGGACAGGGTCTCAGCCCCAGCATTTT
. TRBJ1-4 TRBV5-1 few CASCPGTEGEKLFF TGCGCCAGCTGTCCCGGAACGGAGGGAGAAAAACTGTTTTTT
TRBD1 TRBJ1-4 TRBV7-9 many CASSLDGTGDEKLFF TGCGCCAGCAGCTTGGACGGGACAGGGGACGAAAAACTGTTTTTT
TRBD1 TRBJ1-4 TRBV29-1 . CSVGGGGVNEKLFF TGCAGCGTTGGGGGAGGGGGCGTTAATGAAAAACTGTTTTTT
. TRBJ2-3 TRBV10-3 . CAIGETDTQYF TGTGCCATCGGTGAGACAGATACGCAGTATTTT
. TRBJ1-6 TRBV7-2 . CASSLNSGVLAYSPLHF TGTGCCAGCAGCTTAAATAGCGGGGTCCTGGCCTATTCACCCCTCCACTTT
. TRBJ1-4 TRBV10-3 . CAISDPDRTTNEKLFF TGTGCCATCAGCGACCCCGACAGAACAACTAATGAAAAACTGTTTTTT
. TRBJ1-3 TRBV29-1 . CSFTQHFSGNTIYF TGCAGCTTCACTCAACACTTCTCTGGAAACACCATATATTTT
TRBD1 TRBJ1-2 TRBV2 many CARGTGNYGYTF TGTGCCAGGGGGACAGGGAACTATGGCTACACCTTC
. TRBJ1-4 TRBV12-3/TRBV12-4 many CASSFGRGANEKLFF TGTGCCAGCAGTTTTGGACGGGGAGCTAATGAAAAACTGTTTTTT
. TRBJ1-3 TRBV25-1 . CTSRDWATSGNTIYF TGTACCAGCAGAGATTGGGCGACATCTGGAAACACCATATATTTT
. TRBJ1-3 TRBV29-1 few CSVVAGFGNTIYF TGCAGCGTTGTCGCAGGGTTTGGAAACACCATATATTTT
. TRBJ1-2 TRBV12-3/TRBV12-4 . CASSWIGTGYGYTF TGTGCCAGCAGTTGGATAGGGACTGGCTATGGCTACACCTTC
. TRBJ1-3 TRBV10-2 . CASVEAGRSGNTIYF TGCGCCAGCGTTGAGGCGGGACGCTCTGGAAACACCATATATTTT
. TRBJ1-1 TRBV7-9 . CASSQGTPPTEAFF TGTGCCAGCAGCCAAGGGACACCGCCTACTGAAGCTTTCTTT
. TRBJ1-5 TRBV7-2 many CASSPRGSRNQPQHF TGTGCCAGCAGTCCTCGGGGGTCTCGCAATCAGCCCCAGCATTTT
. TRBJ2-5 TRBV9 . CASSPPLMKQETQYF TGTGCCAGCTCACCACCTTTGATGAAACAAGAGACCCAGTACTTC
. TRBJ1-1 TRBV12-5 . CASGLRNTEAFF TGTGCTAGTGGTTTGAGGAACACTGAAGCTTTCTTT
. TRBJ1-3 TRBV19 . CASSIISAGPSYF TGTGCCAGTAGTATTATCTCGGCAGGACCCTCTTATTTT
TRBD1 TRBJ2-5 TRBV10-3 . CAISDRQGQETQYF TGTGCCATCAGTGATCGACAGGGCCAAGAGACCCAGTACTTC
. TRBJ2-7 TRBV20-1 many CSARDTQIPEQYF TGCAGTGCTAGAGACACCCAAATACCCGAGCAGTACTTC
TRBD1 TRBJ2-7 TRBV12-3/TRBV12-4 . CASSRTGTGGGTQYF TGTGCCAGCAGCAGGACCGGGACAGGGGGCGGAACCCAGTACTTC
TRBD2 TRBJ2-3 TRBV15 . CATSFRTSGITDTQYF TGTGCCACCAGTTTCCGGACTAGCGGGATTACAGATACGCAGTATTTT
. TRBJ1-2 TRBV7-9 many CASSRDGSNYGYTF TGTGCCAGCAGCCGGGACGGCTCTAACTATGGCTACACCTTC